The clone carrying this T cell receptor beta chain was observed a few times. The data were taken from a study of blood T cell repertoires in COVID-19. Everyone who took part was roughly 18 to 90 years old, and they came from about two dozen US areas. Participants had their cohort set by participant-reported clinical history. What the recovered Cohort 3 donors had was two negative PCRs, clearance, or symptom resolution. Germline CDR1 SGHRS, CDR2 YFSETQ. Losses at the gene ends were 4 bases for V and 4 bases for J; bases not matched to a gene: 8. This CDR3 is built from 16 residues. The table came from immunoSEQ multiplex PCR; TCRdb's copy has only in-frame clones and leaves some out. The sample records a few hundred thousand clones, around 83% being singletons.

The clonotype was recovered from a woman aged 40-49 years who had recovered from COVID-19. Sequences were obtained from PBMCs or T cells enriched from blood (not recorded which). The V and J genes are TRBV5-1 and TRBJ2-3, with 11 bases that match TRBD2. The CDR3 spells CASSPLAGGGADTQYF. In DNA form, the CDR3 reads TGCGCCAGCAGCCCCCTAGCGGGAGGAGGTGCAGATACGCAGTATTTT. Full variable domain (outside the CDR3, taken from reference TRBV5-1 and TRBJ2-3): KAGVTQTPRYLIKTRGQQVTLSCSPISGHRSVSWYQQTPGQGLQFLFEYFSETQRNKGNFPGRFSGRQFSNSRSEMNVSTLELGDSALYLCASSPLAGGGADTQYFGPGTRLTVL.